This section outlines one T cell receptor beta chain sequence together with its context. Its specificity is not known. These data are taken from a study of T-cell reconstitution after alpha-beta-depleted transplantation in children. The study, taken as a whole, reports: Expanded graft clones, several hundred of them, were reportedly the source of alpha-beta T cells about two months after transplant. Once a year had passed after transplant, T-cell counts and diversity came mostly from newly produced T cells. It was surviving recipient T cells and thymic progenitors that gave some patients high TCRbeta diversity at day 60.

Preparing the TCRbeta library involved the use of unique molecular identifiers. From the PCR reads, TCRdb called clonotypes with MiXCR, one entry per CDR3 protein. The sample records around 60,000 distinct CDR3 sequences, 35% to 55% being singletons. This clonotype originated in a male patient under 18 who had a stem cell transplant for acute lymphoblastic leukemia, so the T cells may come from the graft donor. Sequenced material: PBMCs, mostly from graft donor cells, taken 360 days after TCRalphabeta/CD19-depleted stem cell transplant.

The CDR3: CASSLVGAGEQFF. The CDR3 DNA reads TGTGCCAGCAGTTTAGTTGGGGCCGGGGAGCAGTTCTTC. This rearrangement joins TRBV28 to TRBJ2-1; D perhaps matches TRBD1 (5 bases). The CDR3 contains 13 residues. CDR1 MDHEN and CDR2 SYDVKM come from the germline V gene. V lost 2 bases to trimming and J lost 10 bases, with 12 bases between them.